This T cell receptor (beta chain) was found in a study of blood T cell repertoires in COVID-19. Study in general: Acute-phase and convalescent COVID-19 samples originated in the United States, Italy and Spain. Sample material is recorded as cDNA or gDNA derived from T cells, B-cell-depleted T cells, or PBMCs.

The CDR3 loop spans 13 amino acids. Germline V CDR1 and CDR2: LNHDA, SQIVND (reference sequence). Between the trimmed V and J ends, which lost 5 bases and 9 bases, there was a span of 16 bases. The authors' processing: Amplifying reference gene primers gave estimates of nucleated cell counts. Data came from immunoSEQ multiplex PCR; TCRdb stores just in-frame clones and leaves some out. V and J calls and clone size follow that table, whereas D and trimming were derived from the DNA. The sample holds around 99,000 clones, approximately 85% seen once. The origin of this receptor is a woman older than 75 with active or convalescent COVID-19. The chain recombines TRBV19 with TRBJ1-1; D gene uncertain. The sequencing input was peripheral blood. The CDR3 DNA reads TGTGCCAGTAGTTCCCCCCAGGTAGTGCAAGCTTTCTTT. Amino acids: CASSSPQVVQAFF.